This T cell receptor (beta chain) was found in a study of shared clonotypes between healthy human individuals (TCRdb year 2020). For the study in its entirety: A few men and a couple of women, aged 18 to 49 years, made up the cohort. Per donor, three plates each were used for CD4 naive and CD4 memory, two for CD8 naive, and one for CD8 memory. To estimate repertoire size and how much clonotype sharing occurs between individuals, the study deeply sequenced the blood TCR repertoires of five or six healthy adults. Different laboratories and diverse techniques were used to prepare libraries and sequence TCR repertoires, to increase sequencing depth and limit assay-specific biases. Each donor's leukapheresis produced roughly between roughly 0.85 and 9 billion PBMCs.

CD8 naive samples were obtained by positive selection for CCR7 among CD45RO-negative cells, yielding a CD45RA+CCR7+ population from which TemRA cells were excluded. The donors were healthy, HIV-negative adults who had no recently reported acute infections or vaccinations. Every donor was a Caucasian adult living in Nashville, Tennessee, USA. Blood was collected by leukapheresis, and PBMCs were isolated by Ficoll-Histopaque density gradient centrifugation and then cryopreserved in liquid nitrogen vapor phase. Analytical flow cytometry was used to check the purity and quantity of every magnetically sorted T cell population. Each sorted fraction had its genomic DNA isolated and then quantified by UV absorbance on a Nanodrop 2000c. Here is what the overall study found, with its caveats: Higher generation probabilities were observed for clonotypes shared by all four sorted-subset donors than for non-shared clonotypes. Larger estimated clonotype richness was generally found for naive subsets than for memory subsets. The genetic and exposure-history diversity represented was limited by the small number of donors. Based on pairwise subsampling, the degree of clonotype sharing among donors was expected to be affected by sequencing depth. Only blood was sampled, and tissue TCR repertoires likely differ from those in blood. Incomplete sequencing was indicated by rarefaction of sorted-subset datasets, despite the large sequencing depth. About 4.5% of naive CD4, 3% to 4% of naive CD8, about 2.5% of memory CD4, and over 0.35% of memory CD8 clonotypes were shared across several donors.

Remarks on this clone: Its target antigen remains unknown. No base qualities exist here, and no much larger clone lies one base off it.

TCR CDR3 regions were amplified from genomic DNA by multiplex PCR using the deep immunoSEQ assay. For each cell subset, the extracted genomic DNA was distributed evenly across all wells of several immunoSEQ 96-well plates, and each plate served as one replicate. For sorted subsets, approximately 190 ng of genomic DNA, equivalent to around 30,000 T cell genomes, went into each replicate PCR. Purified libraries were quantified with a Qubit 3.0 fluorometer, sized on a Bioanalyzer 2100, and re-quantified with the KAPA Library Quantification kit. A separate single-read 150-cycle Illumina NextSeq 550 flow cell was used to sequence each immunoSEQ 96-well plate. On the authors' methods: Because the immunoSEQ output included only junctional sequences and no quality scores, the filtering could not be the same as the filtering used for full-length reads. Sequences were annotated with PyIR, a Python wrapper for IgBLAST v1.9, using IMGT germline references to assign V/J genes and CDR3. Reads were filtered out if the reads had weak V/J assignments (E-value above 1e-6), no CDR3, stop codons, out-of-frame junctions, or ambiguous translated residues. V3J clonotypes were defined as sequences sharing the same inferred V gene, J gene, and CDR3 amino acid sequence. Percentage overlap between repertoires was calculated by dividing the number of shared unique clonotypes by the size of the smaller repertoire. Three approaches were used to assess repertoire richness: RTK rarefaction, the Chao1 estimator, and Recon v2.1 estimates of unobserved clonotypes. Generation probabilities for all TCRbeta clonotypes obtained by the gDNA method from a handful of donors were computed using OLGA. The table comes from immuneACCESS by way of TCRdb, which keeps in-frame sequences with V and J called. Part of the clones is missing from these tables; in studies checked, under half for an unresolved V gene and the rest for unknown reasons. D and trimming were read from the DNA, whereas the V and J calls and clone size are those reported in that table. In all, the sample holds millions of clones, and 85% to 95% of those were seen once. The leading ten clones occupy approximately 1.2% of the sample.

Trimming leaves V shorter by 3 bases and J shorter by 2 bases, with the junction holding 7 bases beyond the gene matches. The CDR3 runs 16 amino acids, cysteine and phenylalanine included. The DNA shown is the 48-base CDR3, in frame from base 1. The germline V gene sets CDR1 to SGHDT and CDR2 to YYEEEE. The V and J segments used are TRBV5-6 and TRBJ1-1; TRBD1 matches 10 bases in the middle. The sequence was obtained from a man between 18 and 29 years old in good health. Sequences were obtained from naive CD8+ T cells sorted from blood. The cell subset or site label on this specimen signifies: CD45RA+CCR7+. The CDR3 protein is CASSSMTGGVNTEAFF. The DNA sequence is as follows: TGTGCCAGCAGCTCCATGACAGGGGGCGTTAACACTGAAGCTTTCTTT.